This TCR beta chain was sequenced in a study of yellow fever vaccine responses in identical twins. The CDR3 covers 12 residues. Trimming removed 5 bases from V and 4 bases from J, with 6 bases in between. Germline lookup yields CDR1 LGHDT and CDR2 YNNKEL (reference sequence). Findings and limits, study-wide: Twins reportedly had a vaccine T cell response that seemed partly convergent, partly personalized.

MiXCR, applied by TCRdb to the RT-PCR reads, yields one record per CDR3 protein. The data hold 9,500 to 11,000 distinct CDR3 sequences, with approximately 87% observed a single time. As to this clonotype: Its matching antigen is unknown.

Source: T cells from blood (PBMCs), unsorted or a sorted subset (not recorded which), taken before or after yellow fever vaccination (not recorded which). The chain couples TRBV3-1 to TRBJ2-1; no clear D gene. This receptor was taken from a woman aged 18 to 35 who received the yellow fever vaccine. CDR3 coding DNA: TGTGCCAGCAGCTCTAGATACAATGAGCAGTTCTTC. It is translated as CASSSRYNEQFF.